This T cell receptor (beta chain) emerged from a study of high-grade serous ovarian cancer treatment subgroups. Study at large: Mean per sample: around 14,000 reads, just under 7,500 unique TCR beta rearrangements.

Tumor tissue was taken before any definitive surgery or chemotherapy was given. This table comes from immunoSEQ multiplex PCR, and its TCRdb copy is limited to in-frame clones, with some not included. The sample records over 1,500 clones, roughly four fifths being singletons. Findings and caveats of the study: Higher neoantigen levels went with greater TCR clonal relatedness. Repertoire similarity ranged about 0.095 to 0.8 between tumors of one patient.

Worth noting for this clone: Its specificity is unknown.

This CDR3 is 14 amino acids long. The germline V gene has CDR1 SEHNR and CDR2 FQNEAQ (reference sequence). The ends were cut back, 3 bases at V and 3 bases at J, with 8 bases in the middle. This receptor was taken from a human donor with high-grade serous ovarian cancer. The chain links TRBV7-9 to TRBJ1-4, with unresolved D. Sequencing was done on a sample of tumor tissue. The CDR3 bases are TGTGCCAGCAGCTTGTTACAGTCTAATGAAAAACTGTTTTTT. Its protein product is CASSLLQSNEKLFF.